This is a list of T cell receptor beta chains from one sample in a study of blood T cell repertoires in COVID-19. TCRdb's copy holds only in-frame clones and misses some; the assay was immunoSEQ multiplex PCR. The data contain about 140,000 clones, 65% to 85% of them singletons. The material sequenced was peripheral blood. These receptors came from a woman between 55 and 75 years old with acute or convalescent COVID-19. CDR3s include the opening cysteine and the closing phenylalanine or tryptophan. The D gene is left open where the match is weak. The size field is filled for only some rows; it gives once, few, many or a size class.

>15|TRBV3-1/TRBV3-2|NA|TRBD1|TRBJ1-4
TGTGCCAGCAGCCAAGGAGACAGGGTTCTAGAAAAACTGTTTTTT
CASSQGDRVLEKLFF
>14|TRBV7-9|NA|TRBD1|TRBJ2-7
TGTGCCAGCAGCTCGGGACAGGGGATCTACGAGCAGTACTTC
CASSSGQGIYEQYF
>14|TRBV10-1|NA|NA|TRBJ2-2
TGCGCCAGCAGTGCCACAGCTGACACCGGGGAGCTGTTTTTT
CASSATADTGELFF
>15|TRBV4-1|NA|NA|TRBJ1-4
TGCGCCAGCAGCCAAGACAGGGGAGGGGATGAAAAACTGTTTTTT
CASSQDRGGDEKLFF
>15|TRBV6-6|NA|TRBD1|TRBJ2-7
TGTGCCAGCAGTCCCCCGGGACAGGGGGCCCACGAGCAGTACTTC
CASSPPGQGAHEQYF
>15|TRBV10-2|NA|TRBD2|TRBJ2-7
TGCGCCAGCAGGCAGCTAGCGGGAGTAACCTACGAGCAGTACTTC
CASRQLAGVTYEQYF
>14|TRBV7-2|NA|NA|TRBJ1-1
TGTGCCAGCAGCTCCCCCCAGGGAACCTATGAAGCTTTCTTT
CASSSPQGTYEAFF
>15|TRBV19|few|TRBD2|TRBJ2-1
TGTGCCAGTAGGATAGCGGGAAGCTCCTACAATGAGCAGTTCTTC
CASRIAGSSYNEQFF
>15|TRBV3-1/TRBV3-2|NA|NA|TRBJ2-7
TGTGCCAGCAGCCAAGTCCCTCAGGGAACTGGGGAGCAGTACTTC
CASSQVPQGTGEQYF
>15|TRBV15|NA|NA|TRBJ2-3
TGTGCCACCAGCAGAGTGGCAGGTAGCACAGATACGCAGTATTTT
CATSRVAGSTDTQYF
>12|TRBV4-3|NA|NA|TRBJ2-1
TGCGCCAGCAGCCAAGATCACTCTACGATTTTCTTC
CASSQDHSTIFF
>15|TRBV6-5|NA|TRBD2|TRBJ2-7
TGTGCCAGCAGTTACGGGGGAGGGCGTTTCTACGAGCAGTACTTC
CASSYGGGRFYEQYF
>11|TRBV10-3|NA|NA|TRBJ2-3
TGTGCCATCATGGGCGAGGATACGCAGTATTTT
CAIMGEDTQYF
>13|TRBV5-1|NA|NA|TRBJ2-7
TGCGCCAGCAGCATCCGGGAAACCTACGAGCAGTACTTC
CASSIRETYEQYF
>13|TRBV6-2/TRBV6-3|once|NA|TRBJ2-5
TGTGCCAGCAGTAACAGGGTACGGGAGACCCAGTACTTC
CASSNRVRETQYF
>14|TRBV20-1|NA|NA|TRBJ2-5
TGCAGTGCTAGTTTGGTCAGCGGTAGCGAGACCCAGTACTTC
CSASLVSGSETQYF
>15|TRBV19|NA|TRBD1|TRBJ1-5
TGTGCCAGTACTGGCCAGGGGGATAGCAATCAGCCCCAGCATTTT
CASTGQGDSNQPQHF
>16|TRBV18|NA|NA|TRBJ1-4
TGTGCCAGCTCACCGCGACAGCTAGCAACTAATGAAAAACTGTTTTTT
CASSPRQLATNEKLFF
>15|TRBV28|NA|NA|TRBJ2-3
TGTGCCAGCAGTCTAGAGACAGATAGCACAGATACGCAGTATTTT
CASSLETDSTDTQYF
>16|TRBV21-1|NA|NA|TRBJ2-1
TGTGCCAGCAGCAAGTACCCGGGGAGCTCCTACAATGAGCAGTTCTTC
CASSKYPGSSYNEQFF
>13|TRBV7-9|few|NA|TRBJ2-2
TGTGCCAGCAGCTTAGGAGCGAGGGGGGAGCTGTTTTTT
CASSLGARGELFF
>12|TRBV19|once|NA|TRBJ1-5
TGTGCCAGTAGAGCCCAAAATCAGCCCCAGCATTTT
CASRAQNQPQHF
>14|TRBV29-1|few|NA|TRBJ2-2
TGCAGCGTCAAACTCCAAACGAACACCGGGGAGCTGTTTTTT
CSVKLQTNTGELFF
>13|TRBV3-1/TRBV3-2|NA|NA|TRBJ1-1
TGTGCCAGCAGCCAGGGAGTGAGGAATGAAGCTTTCTTT
CASSQGVRNEAFF
>14|TRBV19|NA|NA|TRBJ2-3
TGTGCCAGTAGCAACCAGGGCCTCGCAGATACGCAGTATTTT
CASSNQGLADTQYF
>13|TRBV15|NA|NA|TRBJ2-7
TGTGCCACCAGCAGAGATCGGGTATACGAGCAGTACTTC
CATSRDRVYEQYF